This is a list of T cell receptor beta chains from one sample in a study of blood T cell repertoires in COVID-19. The method was immunoSEQ multiplex PCR; TCRdb's version includes in-frame clones alone and lacks a portion of them. The repertoire holds roughly 100,000 clones, with more than 75% as singletons. Sequencing input: peripheral blood. These receptors were obtained from a woman aged 80 or over with active COVID-19. Both conserved end residues are part of each CDR3. D genes are given only for firm matches. Where a row states a size, it is once, few, many or the class of an expanded clone; other rows omit it.

j_call: TRBJ2-6
d_call: TRBD2
v_call: TRBV5-6
clone_size: .
cdr3_nt: TGTGCCAGCAGGTATCGACTAGCGGGAGAACCTGGGGCCAACGTCCTGACTTTC
cdr3_aa: CASRYRLAGEPGANVLTF

j_call: TRBJ2-5
d_call: .
v_call: TRBV18
clone_size: .
cdr3_nt: TGTGCCAGCTCACCACCGGAGGGCCAAGAGACCCAGTACTTC
cdr3_aa: CASSPPEGQETQYF

j_call: TRBJ2-1
d_call: .
v_call: TRBV2
clone_size: .
cdr3_nt: TGTGCCAGCAGAGTACTCATTCTACGCAATGAGCAGTTCTTC
cdr3_aa: CASRVLILRNEQFF

j_call: TRBJ1-2
d_call: .
v_call: TRBV5-1
clone_size: .
cdr3_nt: TGCGCCAGCAGCCACGAACAGGGTACATATGGCTACACCTTC
cdr3_aa: CASSHEQGTYGYTF

j_call: TRBJ2-1
d_call: TRBD2
v_call: TRBV13
clone_size: .
cdr3_nt: TGTGCCAGCAGCTTAGGACTAGCGGGAGTAGGGAATGAGCAGTTCTTC
cdr3_aa: CASSLGLAGVGNEQFF

j_call: TRBJ2-7
d_call: .
v_call: TRBV3-1/TRBV3-2
clone_size: .
cdr3_nt: TGTGCCAGCAGCCTCCAATCCTACGAGCAGTACTTC
cdr3_aa: CASSLQSYEQYF

j_call: TRBJ2-4
d_call: .
v_call: TRBV30
clone_size: .
cdr3_nt: TGTGCCTGGAGCCCCGGCGGCATTCAGTACTTC
cdr3_aa: CAWSPGGIQYF

j_call: TRBJ1-2
d_call: TRBD1
v_call: TRBV6-5
clone_size: .
cdr3_nt: TGTGCCAGCAGTCGGGGACAGGGGGATGGCTACACCTTC
cdr3_aa: CASSRGQGDGYTF

j_call: TRBJ2-5
d_call: .
v_call: TRBV7-3
clone_size: once
cdr3_nt: TGTGCCAGCAGCCGGACCGCGGGACAGTTGGAGACCCAGTACTTC
cdr3_aa: CASSRTAGQLETQYF

j_call: TRBJ1-5
d_call: .
v_call: TRBV6-5
clone_size: .
cdr3_nt: TGTGCCAGCAGACGGACAGCCAGGTCCAGTCAGCCCCAGCATTTT
cdr3_aa: CASRRTARSSQPQHF

j_call: TRBJ2-1
d_call: TRBD2
v_call: TRBV3-1/TRBV3-2
clone_size: .
cdr3_nt: TGTGCCAGCAGCCGACGACCTGGACTAGCGGACTACAATGAGCAGTTCTTC
cdr3_aa: CASSRRPGLADYNEQFF

j_call: TRBJ2-7
d_call: .
v_call: TRBV5-1
clone_size: .
cdr3_nt: TGCGCCAGCAGCTTGACTAGCACGACCTACGAGCAGTACTTC
cdr3_aa: CASSLTSTTYEQYF

j_call: TRBJ2-7
d_call: .
v_call: TRBV2
clone_size: .
cdr3_nt: TGTGCCAGCAGTGTAGGCGGACTTTACGAGCAGTACTTC
cdr3_aa: CASSVGGLYEQYF

j_call: TRBJ2-3
d_call: .
v_call: TRBV10-3
clone_size: .
cdr3_nt: TGTGCCATCAGTGAGTCCCGGACAGCTATCAGCACAGATACGCAGTATTTT
cdr3_aa: CAISESRTAISTDTQYF

j_call: TRBJ2-7
d_call: .
v_call: TRBV18
clone_size: .
cdr3_nt: TGTGCCAGCTCACCGGACGGCGGGCTGAGCTCCTACGAGCAGTACTTC
cdr3_aa: CASSPDGGLSSYEQYF

j_call: TRBJ1-1
d_call: .
v_call: TRBV6-6
clone_size: once
cdr3_nt: TGTGCCAGCAGTCCCCGGGGGGATTGGATTTGGAACACTGAAGCTTTCTTT
cdr3_aa: CASSPRGDWIWNTEAFF

j_call: TRBJ2-3
d_call: .
v_call: TRBV6-5
clone_size: .
cdr3_nt: TGTGCCAGCAGCAAGGGACTCCAAAGCACAGATACGCAGTATTTT
cdr3_aa: CASSKGLQSTDTQYF

j_call: TRBJ2-1
d_call: .
v_call: TRBV7-2
clone_size: .
cdr3_nt: TGTGCCAGCAGACGTACAGGAAGCTCCTACAATGAGCAGTTCTTC
cdr3_aa: CASRRTGSSYNEQFF

j_call: TRBJ2-1
d_call: .
v_call: TRBV9
clone_size: .
cdr3_nt: TGTGCCAGCAGCGCCCGGGGGAGCGGTGACAATGAGCAGTTCTTC
cdr3_aa: CASSARGSGDNEQFF

j_call: TRBJ1-2
d_call: TRBD1
v_call: TRBV3-1/TRBV3-2
clone_size: .
cdr3_nt: TGTGCCAGCAGCCCCGACAGGGGGCAGGGAGGCTACACCTTC
cdr3_aa: CASSPDRGQGGYTF

j_call: TRBJ2-7
d_call: TRBD1
v_call: TRBV27
clone_size: .
cdr3_nt: TGTGCCAGCAGTTTGTCCGGGACAGACTCCTACGAGCAGTACTTC
cdr3_aa: CASSLSGTDSYEQYF

j_call: TRBJ1-5
d_call: .
v_call: TRBV5-4
clone_size: .
cdr3_nt: TGTGCCAGCAGCTTGGCGGGGGGCAATCAGCCCCAGCATTTT
cdr3_aa: CASSLAGGNQPQHF